This note documents a single TCR beta chain sequence. Antigen: not known. The length of the CDR3 is 14 residues. After removal of 5 bases from V and 4 bases from J, the junction contained 8 bases not matched to a gene. The germline V gene has CDR1 SGHAT and CDR2 FQDESV (reference sequence). This entry comes from a study of shared clonotypes between healthy human individuals. Findings and caveats of the study: Lower generation probabilities were found for non-shared clonotypes than for those shared by all four donors.

Sequencing used immunoSEQ multiplex PCR; TCRdb keeps in-frame clones, though not all of them. The profile shows some 89,000 clones, roughly two thirds of them singletons. The V and J genes are TRBV11-1 and TRBJ2-7, with TRBD2 identical over 7 bases. The TCR originated in a young man in good health. Specimen: memory CD8+ T cells sorted from blood. Subset noted: CD45RO+ cells pooled with CCR7-negative TemRA cells. As DNA, the CDR3 is TGTGCCAGCAGCCTCCGGCGGGAGAGTTACGAGCAGTACTTC. Its translation: CASSLRRESYEQYF.